These T cell receptor beta chains were read from a single sample in a study of CD8 T cells in Susac syndrome. TCRdb processed the immunoSEQ multiplex PCR reads anew with MiXCR; each CDR3 protein has one entry. The data contain around 140,000 distinct CDR3 sequences, roughly 95% of them seen just once; the ten biggest clones take up nearly 0.085%. Sequenced: CD4+ T cells from PBMCs. The receptors originated from a human donor in good health. Both conserved end residues are trimmed from each CDR3. The order of the fields is J gene, V gene, clone size, CDR3 protein. Clone size is not always given. Where it is, it says once, few, many or a class for expanded clones.

J: TRBJ2-7; V: TRBV29-1; size: .; CDR3: SVERAGGSEQY
J: TRBJ1-2; V: TRBV19; size: .; CDR3: ASRGPPGYGYT
J: TRBJ2-7; V: TRBV28; size: .; CDR3: ASSPDLSYEQY
J: TRBJ2-1; V: TRBV7-3; size: .; CDR3: ASSRVLSSYNEQF
J: TRBJ1-2; V: TRBV11-2; size: few; CDR3: ASSHGTGRVYGYT
J: TRBJ2-1; V: TRBV11-2; size: once; CDR3: ASSVGTSGSLEQF
J: TRBJ1-2; V: TRBV28; size: .; CDR3: ASTGANYGYT
J: TRBJ2-5; V: TRBV5-1; size: once; CDR3: ASSLFPRALQETQY
J: TRBJ1-1; V: TRBV6-6; size: .; CDR3: ASSIMNTEAF
J: TRBJ2-7; V: TRBV27; size: .; CDR3: ASSPPGLANYEQY
J: TRBJ1-4; V: TRBV20-1; size: .; CDR3: SASEGEKLF
J: TRBJ2-7; V: TRBV2; size: .; CDR3: ASRGDYSYEQY
J: TRBJ2-2; V: TRBV4-1; size: .; CDR3: ASSRAGETGELF
J: TRBJ2-7; V: TRBV5-1; size: .; CDR3: ASSSKGTSDEQY
J: TRBJ1-1; V: TRBV30; size: .; CDR3: AWSAGQGGSVGAF
J: TRBJ2-2; V: TRBV5-1; size: once; CDR3: ASSLSSRTGELF
J: TRBJ2-5; V: TRBV28; size: .; CDR3: ASISLRGLGETQY
J: TRBJ2-1; V: TRBV20-1; size: .; CDR3: SARDPLQRGRSYNEQF
J: TRBJ1-4; V: TRBV20-1; size: .; CDR3: SARGLSGEKLF
J: TRBJ2-4; V: TRBV6-2/TRBV6-3; size: .; CDR3: ASSLAGASIQY